This paragraph reports one T cell receptor beta chain. The antigen is undetermined. MiXCR, applied by TCRdb to the 5' RACE reads, yields one record per CDR3 protein. The table lists fewer than 700,000 distinct CDR3 sequences, 20% to 25% of them singletons. The data stem from a study of T-cell memory formation after mild COVID-19. Study at large: Each donor largely had its own TCR clusters.

The CDR3 has 16 amino acids. Losses at the gene ends were 0 bases for V and 4 bases for J; bases not matched to a gene: 4. The V gene's germline CDR1 is LGHNA and CDR2 YNFKEQ. Broader study findings: Whether second-wave clones peaking at day 37 were SARS-CoV-2 specific went unconfirmed. The study found balanced CD4/CD8 in clones contracting day 15 to 85 and a CD4+ lean in later expanders.

This sequence was found in an adult woman who had mild COVID-19 (a few samples of this study predate the infection). Cell type and time point are not known. The chain recombines TRBV4-2 with TRBJ2-5; the match to TRBD2 covers 11 bases. Sample: PBMCs or a T cell subset sorted from them (not recorded which). CDR3 protein: CASSQDPGTSGETQYF. The CDR3 region has the DNA TGTGCCAGCAGCCAAGATCCGGGGACTAGCGGAGAGACCCAGTACTTC.